Shown below are 14 T cell receptor beta chains from a single sample sequenced in a study of T-cell reconstitution after alpha-beta-depleted transplantation in children listed by TCRdb under 2016. The treatment or condition label, read with the paper, signifies: allogeneic hematopoietic cell transplantation with graft depleted of TCRalphabeta T cells and CD19 B cells. Receptors were amplified or captured by PCR. TCRdb lists the instrument as Illumina HiSeq 2500. Molecular barcoding was employed in the preparation of TCR libraries, with unique molecular identifiers being used to normalize TCRbeta repertoire quantification. TCRdb reran the public reads through fastp at Q25 and MiXCR, keeping productive beta chains. Each entry merges the rows of one CDR3 protein and shows their most common DNA and genes. The sample profile shows a few hundred thousand distinct CDR3 sequences; 11% of them were found once. 28% of the sample belongs to the ten largest clones.

Material: PBMCs, obtained before TCRalphabeta/CD19-depleted stem cell transplant. The receptors stem from a child younger than two with acute myeloid leukemia, due to receive a stem cell transplant.

This clonotype was detected ten times or more. The V and J genes are TRBV20-1 and TRBJ2-7; 7 bases line up with TRBD2. After removal of 0 bases from V and 5 bases from J, the junction contained 7 bases not matched to a gene. Germline loops: CDR1 DFQATT, CDR2 SNEGSKA (reference sequence). This CDR3 spans 14 amino acids. Here the CDR3 DNA reads TGCAGTGCTAGAGATGTCCTGGGAGGGGACGAGCAGTACTTC. This translates into CSARDVLGGDEQYF.

This clonotype was detected many times. This chain connects TRBV4-1 to TRBJ2-1, with TRBD2 identical over 7 bases. V trimming: 5 bases; J trimming: 4 bases; junction bases outside the gene matches: 11. The CDR3 runs to 16 residues. The germline V gene has CDR1 MGHRA and CDR2 YSYEKL. The CDR3 loop is CASSELSGPLYNEQFF. DNA of the CDR3: TGCGCCAGCAGCGAGCTTAGCGGGCCCCTTTACAATGAGCAGTTCTTC.

This clonotype was seen ten or more times. This chain connects TRBV28 to TRBJ1-2, with a possible D match to TRBD1 (5 bases). V was shortened by 8 bases and J by 0 bases, with 16 bases between the two germline ends. The CDR3 extends over 15 amino acids. Germline V gene lookup returns CDR1 MDHEN and CDR2 SYDVKM. The CDR3 DNA follows: TGTGCCAGCCTCCTTCAGGGTCTTTCTAACTATGGCTACACCTTC. The encoded protein is CASLLQGLSNYGYTF.

In its sample, this clonotype was seen once. This may stem from a read error, because a much larger clone lies one nucleotide away. The CDR3 loop is CASGQGGLNYGYTF. DNA of the CDR3: TGTGCCAGCGGCCAAGGGGGTTTGAACTATGGCTACACCTTC. The J gene is TRBJ1-2, the V gene TRBV3-1; a weak D match, TRBD1 (6 bases). The CDR3 is 14 amino acids. Germline loops: CDR1 LGHDT, CDR2 YNNKEL (reference sequence).

V and J are TRBV5-1 and TRBJ2-2, with TRBD2 as a possible D gene (6 bases). Germline CDR1 is SGHRS and CDR2 is YFSETQ. V lost 4 bases and J 1 base, leaving 8 bases between the germline ends. This CDR3 is 14 amino acids long. The CDR3 protein is CASSMGLNTGELFF. For the CDR3, the DNA is TGCGCCAGCAGCATGGGACTGAACACCGGGGAGCTGTTTTTT.

This clonotype turned up a few times. The chain recombines TRBV20-1 with TRBJ1-1, with D possibly TRBD1 on 5 matching bases. Trimming took off 6 bases at V and 6 bases at J, with 17 bases between the two ends. Germline CDR1 is DFQATT and CDR2 is SNEGSKA (reference sequence). The CDR3 is 13 residues long. CDR3 bases: TGCAGTGCCCCGGACATAGGAACGGCTGAAGCTTTCTTT. The encoded protein is CSAPDIGTAEAFF.

This clonotype has at least ten counts. V and J are TRBV7-3 and TRBJ2-2; D possibly corresponds to TRBD2 (5 bases). The CDR3 has 16 amino acids. Germline V CDR1 and CDR2: SGHTA, FQGTGA. Trimming took 5 bases from V and 8 from J, leaving 21 bases between them. The CDR3 DNA reads as TGTGCCAGCAGCCATAGAGGCTATAGCGAACCGGGGGAGCTGTTTTTT. Translation gives CASSHRGYSEPGELFF.

The table lists this clonotype with many counts. The chain employs TRBV20-1 and TRBJ2-7, with TRBD2 as a possible D gene (5 bases). There are 15 residues in the CDR3. V was shortened by 0 bases and J by 0 bases, with 12 bases between the two germline ends. Germline lookup yields CDR1 DFQATT and CDR2 SNEGSKA (reference sequence). The CDR3 protein is CSARDPRGLSYEQYF. The CDR3 region has the DNA TGCAGTGCTAGAGATCCACGCGGACTCTCCTACGAGCAGTACTTC.

In this sample, this clonotype turned up a few times. V and J are TRBV13 and TRBJ1-2, with 7 bases identical to TRBD1. Germline V lookup: CDR1 PRHDT, CDR2 FYEKMQ (reference sequence). This CDR3 has 16 residues. V dropped 3 bases and J dropped 8; count of bases not matched to a gene: 15. The CDR3 coding sequence is TGTGCCAGCAGCTTCGCCCGGGACAGCAGGGTAGAGGGCTACACCTTC. This translates into CASSFARDSRVEGYTF.

In regard to this clonotype: A read error is possible here, since a much larger clone lies one base away. The chain combines TRBV28 with TRBJ2-1; 9 positions match TRBD1. The J segment lost 15 bases and the V segment lost 6 bases, leaving 12 bases of the junction unmatched. The germline V gene has CDR1 MDHEN and CDR2 SYDVKM. This CDR3 has 13 amino acids. Written as DNA, the CDR3 is TGTGCCAGCAGGGGACAGGGAGGGTTTGGTCGGTTCTTC. The encoded protein is CASRGQGGFGRFF.

This clonotype showed up many times. The chain is built from TRBV7-2 and TRBJ1-2, with 7 positions matching TRBD1. The CDR3 spans 15 residues. Germline loops: CDR1 SGHTA, CDR2 FQGNSA. V was pared by 5 bases and J by 5 bases, with 11 bases of the junction left unmatched. The CDR3 nucleotides are TGTGCCAGCAGCACCAGACAGGGACTAGGGTATGGCTACACCTTC. This sequence encodes CASSTRQGLGYGYTF.

The sample holds many counts of this clonotype. The rearrangement joins TRBV12-3 or TRBV12-4 to TRBJ2-4; weak D call: TRBD2 (5 bases). Trimming removed 4 bases from V and 1 base from J, with 11 bases in between. The CDR3 length is 15 residues. The CDR3 is CASSSPGSAKNIQYF. The CDR3 DNA sequence: TGTGCCAGCAGTTCCCCGGGGAGCGCCAAAAACATTCAGTACTTC.

With respect to this clonotype: This may be a read error, as it is one base from a much larger clone. The rearrangement links TRBV12-3 or TRBV12-4 to TRBJ2-7; D possibly corresponds to TRBD1 (6 bases). The CDR3 loop spans 14 amino acids. V was trimmed by 0 bases and J by 6 bases, leaving 12 bases between them. Here the CDR3 reads CASSLAGTNPEQYF. CDR3 DNA: TGTGCCAGCAGTTTAGCTGGGACAAATCCCGAGCAGTACTTC.

This clonotype was observed at least ten times. The gene calls are TRBV7-8 and TRBJ2-1; D unclear. The V gene's germline CDR1 is SGHVS and CDR2 FQNEAQ. The CDR3 sequence is 11 residues long. V was pared by 5 bases and J by 10 bases, with 9 bases between. The CDR3 DNA sequence: TGTGCCAGCAGCCCAAGGTGGGAGCAGTTCTTC. Its translation is CASSPRWEQFF.